Listed here is a single TCR beta chain. Its specific antigen is unknown. No qualities accompany the bases; no much larger clone lies one base away. The CDR3 numbers 13 residues from cysteine through phenylalanine. The only DNA kept is the CDR3, 39 bases in frame from the first base. CDR1 and CDR2 are drawn from the germline V gene (reference sequence): WNHNN, SYGVQD. Trimming removed 3 bases from V and 3 bases from J, leaving 5 bases between the germline ends. This record comes from a study of cytomegalovirus exposure and HLA in healthy donors (dated by TCRdb to the late 2010s). Looking at the study overall: According to an earlier analysis of a few hundred of the donors, some 180 million T cells yielded over 90 million unique TCR beta sequences and about 300 Gb of sequence data. All discovery cohort repertoires had been generated using a single sequencing platform. The study aimed to test whether signatures of past pathogen exposure could be identified by cataloging public T cell receptors. Four or five DR-DQ haplotypes were handled as single units for association and clustering because linkage in the cohort was strong. A later analysis re-examined previously published TCR beta repertoires from around 670 donors and added high-resolution HLA genotyping to investigate patterns of TCR occurrence. Across 300 to 400 genotyped donors of the cohort, an average of about 250,000 unique TCR beta nucleotide sequences per donor were sequenced, and roughly 17% of those sequences were non-productive. HLA typing included class I and class II loci at four-digit resolution. The number of donors typed differed by locus, with about 620-630 for A, B, C, DRB1 and DQB1, approximately 500 for DQA1, 606 for DPA1, and around 460 for DPB1. Genome-wide SNP genotypes for about 65% of the roughly 700 donors were used in a later genetic analysis, which treated that subset as a discovery cohort. Of the 350 to 450 genotyped donors, approximately 83% fell in the genetic ancestry cluster associated with self-reported Caucasian donors. To predict cytomegalovirus infection status, the study brought together high-throughput TCR immunosequencing, statistical association of individual TCRs with disease status, and machine learning. The later analysis used no new phenotypic data to find candidate immune exposures, relying instead on TCR beta sequences and their occurrence across donors. Besides the first cohort of approximately 710 subjects, a separate validation cohort made up of 120 different subjects was used. About 310 gigabases of sequencing data and tens of millions of unique TCR sequences were included in an early release covering several hundred HLA-typed donors. The study used immunosequencing to profile the T cell repertoires of approximately 640 subjects and linked those repertoires to cytomegalovirus serostatus. To decide whether each TCR beta V gene segment behaved as functional or pseudogenic, an earlier analysis of some 540 of the donors relied on high-throughput TCR beta sequencing. Alongside the repertoire data, information on donor age, sex, ethnicity and CMV serostatus was compiled.

What the study reported, not specific to this receptor: Linkage disequilibrium might explain the correlated functional status among segregating V segments, but an unknown experimental factor could not be ruled out. The study listed 170 or so TCR beta chains as associated with cytomegalovirus. Strong co-occurrence of HLA alleles, especially DR and DQ, made assigning TCR associations to individual alleles difficult. Cytomegalovirus status was reported to be diagnosed by the classifier with high specificity and sensitivity in both the original and validation cohorts. Specific HLA alleles were associated with around 18,000 TCR beta sequences at a false discovery rate of 0.05 in a later analysis. A further reported finding was that TCR beta sequences accurately predicted the HLA-A and HLA-B alleles for most subjects in the first cohort. In a later analysis, most CMV-associated TCR beta chains were found to appear HLA-restricted, with HLA associations seemingly driven largely by CMV exposure. Presence/absence analyses assumed roughly uniform sequencing depth across donors, an assumption that may not hold. Compared with the approximately 670-donor mean, donors in an Asian-associated ancestry cluster had fewer N-insertions in productive TCRs, according to a later genetic analysis. A later analysis found that HLA-associated TCR beta chains were more clonally expanded and had lower generation probabilities than equally common non-associated chains. Most TCR sequences were seen in very few donors, while some public TCRs were found in many individuals. Because some donors lacked HLA typing at each locus, the association tests relied only on the typed subset. According to a later analysis, parvovirus B19, influenza, CMV and Epstein-Barr virus appeared linked to several top co-occurrence clusters. A few of the identified cytomegalovirus-associated TCR beta chains were confirmed in vitro to be specific for cytomegalovirus antigens. In this cohort, only TCR beta chains were sequenced, and detectable features were limited by the absence of alpha or paired-chain data. A later genetic analysis associated a missense DCLRE1C variant with V-gene and J-gene trimming of TCR beta chains, and an independent cohort replicated the association. Because counts were too low, around 17 rarely observed V segments, including chromosome 9 orphons, were left out of the earlier analysis of 587 of the donors. A cluster of highly shared sequence variants was judged likely to represent a technical artifact of the sequencing pipeline. Broadly in line with IMGT annotations, most TCR beta V segments showed up in productive rearrangements about 90% or about 30% of the time in an earlier analysis of roughly 590 of the donors. Because the 87-base-pair reads could not distinguish some IMGT-functional V segments, including TRBV6-2 and TRBV6-3, those segments were excluded. The only immune exposure information available for the cohort was CMV serostatus. It was suggested by the authors that the approach could potentially be generalized to other disease states and immunological phenotypes. A later analysis found that TCR association rates varied across HLA loci, with DRB1 alleles showing the most associated TCRs and HLA-C alleles the fewest.

In total, approximately 610 healthy bone marrow donors made up the cohort. At the time of sampling, every cohort member was nominally healthy, though immune exposures that went unrecorded were likely present. The donor was CMV seronegative and was included in the group of hundreds of seronegative cohort members. Each donor provided a peripheral blood sample, and peripheral blood mononuclear cells were used for TCR beta sequencing. Genomic DNA extraction from the blood cell samples was performed with the Qiagen DNeasy Blood Extraction Kit. Receptor amplification or capture employed the immunoSEQ multiplex PCR assay. For the multiplex PCR, a mixture combining 60 forward primers for TCR Vbeta segments and 13 reverse primers for TCR Jbeta segments was used. Amplification of the CDR3 region of rearranged TCR beta genes was performed with a multiplex PCR assay on genomic DNA. On the Illumina HiSeq System, the amplified TCR beta libraries were sequenced as 87-base-pair reads. In the original analysis: Across the roughly 700 repertoires, a later analysis counted about 81 million unique TCR beta chains, around 11 million of which were shared by at least two donors. A nearest-neighbor algorithm error-corrected the raw reads and collapsed the reads into unique sequences, merging closely related sequences to remove PCR and sequencing errors. Alignment of CDR3 sequences to IMGT reference sequences was used to assign V, D and J gene segments. Each retained sequence needed at least a six-nucleotide match to both a V gene segment and a J gene segment. A rearrangement counted as productive if the CDR3 had no stop codons and remained in frame with V and J, and every other rearrangement counted as non-productive. CDR3 was defined according to IMGT convention as the region running from the second conserved V-encoded cysteine to the conserved J-encoded phenylalanine. The earlier analysis of 587 of the donors excluded sequences that lacked an unambiguous match to a single V gene segment. In an earlier analysis of approximately 500 of the donors, a V segment was called functional when productive rearrangements were above 56.7%, and segregating when the standard deviation between donors exceeded 5%. A statistical classification framework was developed to diagnose cytomegalovirus status using the catalog of TCR beta chain sequences. A later analysis assigned V and J genes by comparing TCR nucleotide sequences with IMGT/GENE-DB human TR gene sequences. In a later analysis, CDR3 sequences and most-parsimonious VDJ recombination scenarios were assigned using the TCRdist pipeline. In a later analysis, each TCR beta chain was defined by its CDR3 amino acid sequence together with its V-gene family, and reads without a unique V-gene family were excluded. A later analysis removed 592 highly shared, low-generation-probability nucleotide sequences to deal with suspected cross-contamination and a sequencing artifact. In a later analysis, a clonal expansion index for each public chain was calculated from normalized within-repertoire ranks of inferred template counts. A later analysis computed generation probabilities with a VDJ recombination model fitted to out-of-frame rearrangements, and checked the results against IGoR. In a later analysis, hypergeometric tests were used to score TCR-TCR, TCR-HLA and TCR-CMV co-occurrence, with a repertoire-size bias correction applied to TCR pairs. False discovery rates were estimated in a later analysis by permuting HLA or CMV assignments 20 times. A later analysis grouped co-occurring TCRs with DBSCAN, adding TCRdist sequence similarity when clustering within HLA-allele-positive subsets. Co-occurrence clustering excluded repertoires with fewer than 30,000 or more than 120,000 public chains, plus five with anomalous nucleotide sharing. TCRdb obtained this table from immuneACCESS and retained in-frame rearrangements with V and J assigned. These tables miss some clones; where compared with another copy, unresolved V genes account for less than half of the shortfall, and the remainder is unexplained. That table gives V, J and clone size, and the DNA gave D and trimming. The sample contains under 200,000 clones, around 84% of them found a single time. The ten largest clones represent roughly 3% of the sample.

This clonotype was obtained from a middle-aged woman in good health and CMV-seronegative. What was sequenced was PBMCs. This sequence uses TRBV10-1 and TRBJ2-2, with the D gene call left open. The encoded CDR3 is CASSEQYTGELFF. The sequence in DNA is TGCGCCAGCAGTGAACAATACACCGGGGAGCTGTTTTTT.